Shown below are 16 T cell receptor beta chains from a single sample sequenced in a study of T cells in Graves' hyperthyroidism and ophthalmopathy. The CDR3 regions of TCR beta were amplified from RNA transcripts. The TCR CDR3 first-round RT-PCR relied on the HTBI primer set. TCRdb recomputed calls from the multiplex PCR reads with MiXCR, one row per CDR3 protein. The sample includes under 700,000 distinct CDR3 sequences, 46% of them seen just once. Source material: peripheral blood or thyroid tissue (not recorded which). The source of these receptors is a woman in her late teens or twenties with Graves' hyperthyroidism.

The table lists this clonotype with many counts. The V call is TRBV19, the J call TRBJ1-2; weak D call: TRBD1 (5 bases). CDR1 and CDR2 from the germline V gene are LNHDA and SQIVND (reference sequence). The ends were cut back, 3 bases at V and 6 bases at J, with 11 bases in the middle. The CDR3 sequence is 13 residues long. CDR3 in amino acids: CASSIAGLNGYTF. CDR3 coding DNA: TGTGCCAGTAGTATCGCAGGGTTAAATGGCTACACCTTC.

In its sample, this clonotype was seen many times. Here the CDR3 DNA reads TGTGCCAGCAGGGGAACTAATGAAAAACTGTTTTTT. It translates to CASRGTNEKLFF. V usage is TRBV12-3 or TRBV12-4 and J usage is TRBJ1-4; no clear D. The CDR3 consists of 12 residues. V was cut by 6 bases and J by 1 base, with 3 bases left in between.

The table lists this clonotype with many counts. A read error may produce the germline difference seen at one junction end. The rearrangement joins TRBV10-3 to TRBJ2-6; D could derive from TRBD1 or TRBD2 (5 bases each). The CDR3 extends over 19 amino acids. Per germline, CDR1 ENHRY and CDR2 SYGVKD. Written as DNA, the CDR3 is TGTGCCAGCAGTGAATATGCCGGGAATGACAGTCCTGGGGCCAACGTCCTGACTTTC. As protein: CASSEYAGNDSPGANVLTF.

A few counts support this clonotype. The V and J genes are TRBV29-1 and TRBJ2-2; D tentatively reads TRBD1 or TRBD2 (5 bases each). Germline lookup yields CDR1 SQVTM and CDR2 ANQGSEA. The ends were cut back, 3 bases at V and 2 bases at J, with 13 bases in the middle. CDR3 length equals 15 residues. The CDR3 coding sequence is TGCAGCGTTGAGGGGTCTGGGACCAACACCGGGGAGCTGTTTTTT. Amino acid sequence: CSVEGSGTNTGELFF.

In its sample, this clonotype was seen a few times. This rearrangement joins TRBV25-1 to TRBJ1-2, with D tentatively TRBD1 (6 bases). The CDR3 consists of 9 residues. Germline V gene lookup returns CDR1 MGHDK and CDR2 SYGVNS. The CDR3 loop reads CANRDGYTF. CDR3 in DNA: TGTGCTAACAGGGATGGCTACACCTTC.

The rearrangement links TRBV7-6 to TRBJ2-7; 9 nucleotides line up with TRBD2. The CDR3 has 17 amino acids. Per the germline V gene, CDR1 is SGHVS and CDR2 is FNYEAQ. Trimming took 9 bases from V and 5 from J; bases not matched to a gene: 20. CDR3 sequence: CASSIIFGASGDHEQYF. For the CDR3, the DNA is TGTGCCAGTAGTATAATTTTCGGAGCTAGCGGGGACCACGAGCAGTACTTC. Variable domain in full (rest from reference TRBV7-6 and TRBJ2-7): GAGVSQSPRYKVTKRGQDVALRCDPISGHVSLYWYRQALGQGPEFLTYFNYEAQQDKSGLPNDRFSAERPEGSISTLTIQRTEQRDSAMYRCASSIIFGASGDHEQYFGPGTRLTVT.

The J gene is TRBJ2-2, the V gene TRBV29-1, with 9 bases matching TRBD2. Germline V gene sequence: CDR1 SQVTM, CDR2 ANQGSEA. V was clipped by 8 bases and J by 7 bases; unmatched bases: 14. This CDR3 has 15 amino acids. CDR3 bases: TGCAGCATGGACTTAGCCAGCGGGGGGCACGGGGAGCTGTTTTTT. Protein product: CSMDLASGGHGELFF.

The CDR3 bases are TGTGCCAGTAGTATTCCCCTGACTAGCTACGGCACCGGGGAGCTGTTTTTT. Encoded protein: CASSIPLTSYGTGELFF. V is TRBV19 and J is TRBJ2-2, with 7 bases matching TRBD2. CDR3 length equals 17 residues. V was pared by 3 bases and J by 4 bases, with 11 bases of the junction left unmatched. Germline CDR1 LNHDA, CDR2 SQIVND (reference sequence).

There are a few counts of this clonotype. V usage is TRBV2 and J usage is TRBJ1-3, with D hard to call. V lost 1 base to trimming and J lost 8 bases, with 15 bases between them. CDR3 length: 15 residues. Germline-derived CDR1 and CDR2 are SNHLY and FYNNEI. The DNA for the CDR3 is TGTGCCAGCAGTGAAGGATTCTTACCGGCGGACACCATATATTTT. This gives the protein CASSEGFLPADTIYF.

This clonotype came up once. This chain links TRBV10-3 with TRBJ2-2; D call uncertain. This CDR3 region has 13 residues. Trimming left V 5 bases short and J 1 base short, with 5 bases between. Germline V gives CDR1 ENHRY, CDR2 SYGVKD. CDR3 amino acids: CAISLENTGELFF. CDR3 bases: TGTGCCATCAGTTTGGAGAACACCGGGGAGCTGTTTTTT.

The chain is built from TRBV10-3 and TRBJ2-5, with D possibly matching TRBD2 (5 bases). Per germline, CDR1 ENHRY and CDR2 SYGVKD. V was trimmed by 5 bases and J by 3 bases, leaving 10 bases between them. The CDR3 consists of 13 residues. The CDR3 sequence: CAISSGREETQYF. In DNA, the CDR3 is TGTGCCATCAGTTCCGGGCGGGAAGAGACCCAGTACTTC.

The table lists this clonotype with a few counts. The chain links TRBV29-1 to TRBJ2-5; 11 bases agree with TRBD2. The ends lost 5 bases at V and 0 bases at J; junction bases unmatched: 8. CDR3 length: 16 residues. CDR1 is SQVTM and CDR2 is ANQGSEA in the germline V gene. The CDR3 region has the DNA TGCAGCGTTCTTAAACGGGGACTAGCGGACCAAGAGACCCAGTACTTC. The encoded protein is CSVLKRGLADQETQYF.

This clonotype has just a few counts. The V gene is TRBV10-3, the J gene TRBJ1-2; D possibly corresponds to TRBD1 (5 bases). The V end lost 0 bases, the J end lost 1 base, and 21 bases lay between the germline ends. Germline loops: CDR1 ENHRY, CDR2 SYGVKD. This CDR3 has 19 amino acids. The CDR3 coding sequence is TGTGCCATCAGTGAGTCGACGGGACGCTATGGATCCTATAACTATGGCTACACCTTC. It codes for CAISESTGRYGSYNYGYTF.

This clonotype was seen just once. V usage is TRBV29-1 and J usage is TRBJ2-5; D not certain. Germline CDR1 reads SQVTM; CDR2 reads ANQGSEA. The CDR3 sequence is 12 residues long. The V gene lost 8 bases and the J gene lost 2 bases, with 12 bases spanning the gap. The CDR3: CSLLVVQETQYF. In DNA form, the CDR3 reads TGCAGCTTATTGGTAGTGCAAGAGACCCAGTACTTC.

This clonotype appeared a few times. The chain links TRBV7-8 to TRBJ2-7; D could derive from TRBD1 or TRBD2 (6 bases each). V was shortened by 4 bases and J by 3 bases, with 16 bases between the two germline ends. CDR1 and CDR2 (germline): SGHVS, FQNEAQ. The CDR3 covers 15 residues. The CDR3 DNA reads as TGTGCCAGCAGCTCGCCGAGGGGGGCGGGCTACGAGCAGTACTTC. It encodes CASSSPRGAGYEQYF.

This clonotype was detected only a few times. V is TRBV6-6 and J is TRBJ2-7; D call uncertain. The CDR3 sequence is 12 residues long. The germline V gene encodes CDR1 MNHNY and CDR2 SVGAGI (reference sequence). Trimming took 5 bases from V and 4 from J, leaving 9 bases between them. CDR3 in DNA: TGTGCCAGCAGTGAAGCGTGGTACGAGCAGTACTTC. Its translation: CASSEAWYEQYF.